Listed below are T cell receptor beta chains from one sample, sequenced in a study of CD8 T cells in Susac syndrome. TCRdb reprocessed the immunoSEQ multiplex PCR reads via MiXCR and lists one record per CDR3 protein. The sample lists 400,000 to 550,000 distinct CDR3 sequences, 75% to 90% occurring once. Specimen: CD8+ T cells from PBMCs. The receptors come from a human donor with multiple sclerosis. The CDR3 runs from the conserved cysteine through the conserved F or W. D genes are given only for firm matches. A clone size is listed for some rows: how often the clone was seen (once, few, many), or a class if it is expanded.

d_call j_call clone_size v_call cdr3_nt cdr3_aa
TRBD2 TRBJ2-3 . TRBV4-1 TGCGCCAGCAGCCCACGACTAGCGGGAGCTGTGGATACGCAGTATTTT CASSPRLAGAVDTQYF
TRBD1 TRBJ1-1 . TRBV30 TGTGCCTGGAGTGCCGGGACAGGGACCACTGAAGCTTTCTTT CAWSAGTGTTEAFF
TRBD2 TRBJ2-1 . TRBV10-3 TGTGCCATCAGTGAGGCCCTGGGGGAGGGCCTGGGGAATGAGCAGTTCTTC CAISEALGEGLGNEQFF
. TRBJ2-3 . TRBV9 TGTGCCAGCAGCGCCACAGGTTTGGCTGATACGCAGTATTTT CASSATGLADTQYF
. TRBJ2-5 . TRBV5-1 TGCGCCAGCAGCTTGGGCGATGGCCCGGAGACCCAGTACTTC CASSLGDGPETQYF
TRBD2 TRBJ2-7 . TRBV28 TGTGCCAGCAGTTTATATGGACTAGCGGGAGGGCCCTCGGGCGAGCAGTACTTC CASSLYGLAGGPSGEQYF
. TRBJ1-1 . TRBV19 TGTGCCAGTAGTATAGGGGCCCACACTGAAGCTTTCTTT CASSIGAHTEAFF
. TRBJ1-2 . TRBV4-1 TGCGCCAGCAGCCAAAGCAGGGCCCAAGAAACCGTCGCGGGCGGTGGCTACACCTTC CASSQSRAQETVAGGGYTF
. TRBJ1-1 . TRBV24-1 TGTGCCACCAGTGATAAGGGGAACACTGAAGCTTTCTTT CATSDKGNTEAFF
. TRBJ2-5 . TRBV5-1 TGCGCCAGCACAGCCCGGAGCGAGGGAGAGACCCAGTACTTC CASTARSEGETQYF
. TRBJ2-7 once TRBV4-1 TGCGCCAGCAGCCATAGTGAGGGAAAAAACGAGCAGTACTTC CASSHSEGKNEQYF
. TRBJ2-5 few TRBV4-2 TGTGCCAGCAGCCAAGCTCGGGGCGATGGGACCCAGTACTTC CASSQARGDGTQYF
. TRBJ1-3 . TRBV18 TGTGCCAGCTCACCACAGGACTACTCTGGAAACACCATATATTTT CASSPQDYSGNTIYF
TRBD2 TRBJ2-1 . TRBV20-1 TGCAGTGTCCTGGAGCGGGAGCAGTCCTACAATGAGCAGTTCTTC CSVLEREQSYNEQFF
. TRBJ1-1 . TRBV27 TGTGCCAGCAGGAATACAGGTGAAGCTTTCTTT CASRNTGEAFF
TRBD1 TRBJ1-5 . TRBV10-3 TGTGCCATCAGTAAGGACAGGGAGGCCAATCAGCCCCAGCATTTT CAISKDREANQPQHF
TRBD2 TRBJ2-5 . TRBV5-4 TGTGCCAGCAGCTTGGGACGGGGAGGGGTTGGAGAGACCCAGTACTTC CASSLGRGGVGETQYF
. TRBJ2-6 . TRBV6-5 TGTGCCAGCAGTTACTACCTGGAGGGGGCTGGGGCCAACGTCCTGACTTTC CASSYYLEGAGANVLTF
. TRBJ2-2 . TRBV6-1 TGTGCCAGCAGTCCACCGGAGGGGGGCCGGACCGGGGAGCTGTTTTTT CASSPPEGGRTGELFF
. TRBJ2-1 . TRBV12-3/TRBV12-4 TGTGCCAGCAGCACTTCCGGGACATTGGACGAGCAGTTCTTC CASSTSGTLDEQFF
. TRBJ1-1 . TRBV12-3/TRBV12-4 TGTGCCAGCAGTTTAGCGTTGACGCCGAGTGAAGCTTTCTTT CASSLALTPSEAFF
. TRBJ2-2 few TRBV6-5 TGTGCCAGCAGTTGGGGGGCGAACGGGGAGCTGTTTTTT CASSWGANGELFF
TRBD1 TRBJ2-3 . TRBV6-1 TGTGCCAGCCACGACAGGGTGAGGACAGATACGCAGTATTTT CASHDRVRTDTQYF
. TRBJ1-2 . TRBV21-1 TGTGCCAGCAGCAAAGGGGACAGTCTAAACTATGGCTACACCTTC CASSKGDSLNYGYTF
. TRBJ2-7 . TRBV6-2/TRBV6-3 TGTGCCAGCATATCGTGGGACGGCTTACTTAACTCATACTACGAGCAGTACTTC CASISWDGLLNSYYEQYF
TRBD2 TRBJ2-1 . TRBV28 TGTGTCAGCAGTCAATGGACTAGCGGGTACTCCTACAATGAGCAGTTCTTC CVSSQWTSGYSYNEQFF
TRBD1 TRBJ1-1 . TRBV20-1 TGCAGTGCTAGAAGAGCAGGGGGACCTGAAGCTTTCTTT CSARRAGGPEAFF
TRBD2 TRBJ2-1 . TRBV20-1 TGCAGTGCGAGAGGTAGCGGGTTTCTCTACAATGAGCAGTTCTTC CSARGSGFLYNEQFF